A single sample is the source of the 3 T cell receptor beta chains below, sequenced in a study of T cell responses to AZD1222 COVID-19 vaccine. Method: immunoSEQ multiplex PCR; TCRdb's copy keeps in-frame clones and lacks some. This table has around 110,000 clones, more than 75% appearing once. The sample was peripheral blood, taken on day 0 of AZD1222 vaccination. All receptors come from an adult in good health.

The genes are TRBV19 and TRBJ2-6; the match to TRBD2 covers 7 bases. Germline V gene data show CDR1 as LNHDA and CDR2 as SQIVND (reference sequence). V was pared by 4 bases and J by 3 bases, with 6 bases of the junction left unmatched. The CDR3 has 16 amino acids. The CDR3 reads CASSKLTSDGANVLTF. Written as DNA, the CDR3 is TGTGCCAGTAGTAAACTAACTAGCGATGGGGCCAACGTCCTGACTTTC.

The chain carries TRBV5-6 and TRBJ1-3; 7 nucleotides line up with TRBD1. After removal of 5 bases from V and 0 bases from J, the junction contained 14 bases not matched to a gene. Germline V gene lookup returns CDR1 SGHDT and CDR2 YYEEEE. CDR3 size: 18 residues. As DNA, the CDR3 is TGTGCCAGCAGAGACGCGGGGGACAGACCGGACTCTGGAAACACCATATATTTT. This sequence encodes CASRDAGDRPDSGNTIYF.

The CDR3 nucleotides read TGTGCCATCAGTGAGTTTGGGGAAAAACTGTTTTTT. This sequence encodes CAISEFGEKLFF. The chain couples TRBV10-3 to TRBJ1-4; D gene uncertain. V was pared by 1 base and J by 8 bases, with 5 bases between. CDR1 ENHRY and CDR2 SYGVKD come from the germline V gene. This CDR3 is built from 12 residues.